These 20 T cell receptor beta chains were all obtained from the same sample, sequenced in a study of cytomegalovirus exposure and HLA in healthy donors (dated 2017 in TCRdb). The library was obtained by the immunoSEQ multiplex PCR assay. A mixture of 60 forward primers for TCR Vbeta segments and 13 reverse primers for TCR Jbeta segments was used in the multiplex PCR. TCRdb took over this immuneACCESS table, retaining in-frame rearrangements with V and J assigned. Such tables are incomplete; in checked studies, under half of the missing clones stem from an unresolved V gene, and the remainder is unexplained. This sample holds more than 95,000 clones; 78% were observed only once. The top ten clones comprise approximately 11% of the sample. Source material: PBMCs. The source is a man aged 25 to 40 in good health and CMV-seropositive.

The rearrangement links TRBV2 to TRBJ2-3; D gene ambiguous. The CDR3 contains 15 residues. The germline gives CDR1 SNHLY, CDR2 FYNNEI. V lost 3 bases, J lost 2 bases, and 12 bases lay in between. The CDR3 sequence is CASSEVRATTDTQYF. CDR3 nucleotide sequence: TGTGCCAGCAGTGAGGTCCGCGCCACCACAGATACGCAGTATTTT. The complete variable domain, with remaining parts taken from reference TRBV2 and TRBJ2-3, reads EPEVTQTPSHQVTQMGQEVILRCVPISNHLYFYWYRQILGQKVEFLVSFYNNEISEKSEIFDDQFSVERPDGSNFTLKIRSTKLEDSAMYFCASSEVRATTDTQYFGPGTRLTVL.

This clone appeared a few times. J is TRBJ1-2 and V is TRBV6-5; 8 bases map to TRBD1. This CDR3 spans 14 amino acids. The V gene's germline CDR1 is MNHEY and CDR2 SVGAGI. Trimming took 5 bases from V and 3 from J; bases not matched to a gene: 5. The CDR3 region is CASSRSTGDYGYTF. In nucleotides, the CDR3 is TGTGCCAGCAGTCGATCGACAGGGGACTATGGCTACACCTTC.

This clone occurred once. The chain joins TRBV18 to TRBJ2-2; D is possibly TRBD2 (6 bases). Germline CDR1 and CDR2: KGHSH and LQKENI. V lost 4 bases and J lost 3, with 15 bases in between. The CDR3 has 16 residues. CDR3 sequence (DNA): TGTGCCAGCTCACGGCGGGATCATGCGGACACCGGGGAGCTGTTTTTT. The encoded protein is CASSRRDHADTGELFF.

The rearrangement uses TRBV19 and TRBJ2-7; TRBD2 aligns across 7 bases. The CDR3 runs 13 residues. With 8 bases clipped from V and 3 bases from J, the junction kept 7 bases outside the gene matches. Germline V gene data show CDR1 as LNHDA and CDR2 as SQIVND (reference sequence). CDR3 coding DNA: TGTGCCAGTCGACCCAGCGGGAACTACGAGCAGTACTTC. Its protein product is CASRPSGNYEQYF.

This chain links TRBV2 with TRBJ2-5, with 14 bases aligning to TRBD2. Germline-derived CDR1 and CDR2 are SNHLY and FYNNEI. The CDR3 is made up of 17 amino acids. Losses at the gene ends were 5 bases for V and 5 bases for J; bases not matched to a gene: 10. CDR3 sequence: CASSTSGLAGAGETQYF. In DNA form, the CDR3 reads TGTGCCAGCAGTACATCGGGACTAGCGGGAGCCGGGGAGACCCAGTACTTC.

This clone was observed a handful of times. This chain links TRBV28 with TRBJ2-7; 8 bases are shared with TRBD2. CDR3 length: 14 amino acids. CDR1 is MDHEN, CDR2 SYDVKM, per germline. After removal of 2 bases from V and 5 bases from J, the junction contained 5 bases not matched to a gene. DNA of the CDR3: TGTGCCAGCAGTTTAGATAGCGGGATCGACGAGCAGTACTTC. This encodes CASSLDSGIDEQYF.

The DNA for the CDR3 is TGTGCCAGCGCGCGCGGGGGGACAGGGGAGACCTATGGCTACACCTTC. This translates into CASARGGTGETYGYTF. The chain couples TRBV28 to TRBJ1-2; 10 bases fit TRBD1. The CDR3 length is 16 residues. V lost 8 bases, J lost 4 bases, and 13 bases stayed unmatched. The germline CDR1 and CDR2 sequences are MDHEN and SYDVKM.

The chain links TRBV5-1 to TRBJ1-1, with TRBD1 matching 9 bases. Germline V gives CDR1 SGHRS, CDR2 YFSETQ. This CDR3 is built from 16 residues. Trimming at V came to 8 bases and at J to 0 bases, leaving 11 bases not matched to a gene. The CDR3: CASSRTGTGLNTEAFF. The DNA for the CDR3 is TGCGCCAGTAGCCGCACCGGGACAGGGTTGAACACTGAAGCTTTCTTT.

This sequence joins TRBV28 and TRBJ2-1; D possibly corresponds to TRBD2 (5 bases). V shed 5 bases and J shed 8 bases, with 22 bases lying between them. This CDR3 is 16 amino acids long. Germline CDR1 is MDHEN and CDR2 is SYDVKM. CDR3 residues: CASSLGLERLRYEQFF. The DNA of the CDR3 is TGTGCCAGCAGTCTAGGACTGGAACGATTAAGATATGAGCAGTTCTTC.

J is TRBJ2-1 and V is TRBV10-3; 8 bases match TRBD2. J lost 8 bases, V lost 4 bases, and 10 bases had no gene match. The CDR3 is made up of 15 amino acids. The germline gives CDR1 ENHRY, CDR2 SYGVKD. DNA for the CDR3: TGTGCCATCAGTGGCCCGGGACTAGAAAAATATGAGCAGTTCTTC. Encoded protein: CAISGPGLEKYEQFF.

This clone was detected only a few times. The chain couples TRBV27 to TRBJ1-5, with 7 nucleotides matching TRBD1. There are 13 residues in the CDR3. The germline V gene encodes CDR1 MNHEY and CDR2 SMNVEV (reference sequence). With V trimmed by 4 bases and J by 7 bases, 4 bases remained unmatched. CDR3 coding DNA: TGTGCCAGCAGTTCAGGGGGAAGACAGCCCCAGCATTTT. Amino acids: CASSSGGRQPQHF.

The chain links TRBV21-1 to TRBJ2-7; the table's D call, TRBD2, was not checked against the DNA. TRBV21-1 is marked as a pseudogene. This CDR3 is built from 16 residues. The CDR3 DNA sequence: TGTGCCAGCAGCAAAGCGCTGATAGCGGGAGTGGGGGAGCAGTACTTC. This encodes CASSKALIAGVGEQYF.

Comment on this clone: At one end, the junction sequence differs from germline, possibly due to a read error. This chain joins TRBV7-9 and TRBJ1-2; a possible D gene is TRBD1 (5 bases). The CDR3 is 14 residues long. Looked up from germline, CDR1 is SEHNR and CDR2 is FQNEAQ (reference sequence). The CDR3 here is CSSSFSRDGYGYTF. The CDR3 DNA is TGTTCCAGCAGCTTTTCCAGGGATGGGTATGGCTACACCTTC.

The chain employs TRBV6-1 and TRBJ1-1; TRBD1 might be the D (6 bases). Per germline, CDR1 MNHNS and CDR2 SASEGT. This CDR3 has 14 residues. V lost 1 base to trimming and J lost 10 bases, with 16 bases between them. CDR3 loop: CASSEEVGAGGAFF. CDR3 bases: TGTGCCAGCAGTGAAGAAGTGGGGGCCGGAGGAGCTTTCTTT.

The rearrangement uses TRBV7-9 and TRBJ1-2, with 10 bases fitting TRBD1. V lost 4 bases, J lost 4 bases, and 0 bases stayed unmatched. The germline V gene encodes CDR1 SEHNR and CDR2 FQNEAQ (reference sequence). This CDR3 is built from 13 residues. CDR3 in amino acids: CASSWTGGYGYTF. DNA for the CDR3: TGTGCCAGCAGCTGGACAGGGGGCTATGGCTACACCTTC. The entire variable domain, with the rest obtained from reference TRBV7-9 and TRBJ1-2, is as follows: DTGVSQNPRHKITKRGQNVTFRCDPISEHNRLYWYRQTLGQGPEFLTYFQNEAQLEKSRLLSDRFSAERPKGSFSTLEIQRTEQGDSAMYLCASSWTGGYGYTFGSGTRLTVV.

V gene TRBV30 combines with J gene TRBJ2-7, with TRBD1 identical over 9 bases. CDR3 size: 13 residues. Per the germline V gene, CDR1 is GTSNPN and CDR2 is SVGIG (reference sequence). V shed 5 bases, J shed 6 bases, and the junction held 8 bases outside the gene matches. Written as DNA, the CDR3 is TGTGCCTGGGCCCCGGGGACAGGGTCCGAGCAGTACTTC. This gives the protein CAWAPGTGSEQYF.

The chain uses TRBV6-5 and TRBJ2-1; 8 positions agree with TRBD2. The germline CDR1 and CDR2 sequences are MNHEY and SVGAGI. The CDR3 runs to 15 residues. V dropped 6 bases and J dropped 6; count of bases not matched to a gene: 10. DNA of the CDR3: TGTGCCAGCAGCCGAAGCGGGAGTAAGTTCAATGAGCAGTTCTTC. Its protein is CASSRSGSKFNEQFF.

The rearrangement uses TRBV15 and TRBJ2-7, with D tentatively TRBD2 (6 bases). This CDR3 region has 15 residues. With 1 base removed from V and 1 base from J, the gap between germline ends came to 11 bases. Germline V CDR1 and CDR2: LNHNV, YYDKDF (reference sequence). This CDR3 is CATSRAGGVSYEQYF. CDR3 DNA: TGTGCCACCAGCAGAGCCGGGGGAGTTTCCTACGAGCAGTACTTC.

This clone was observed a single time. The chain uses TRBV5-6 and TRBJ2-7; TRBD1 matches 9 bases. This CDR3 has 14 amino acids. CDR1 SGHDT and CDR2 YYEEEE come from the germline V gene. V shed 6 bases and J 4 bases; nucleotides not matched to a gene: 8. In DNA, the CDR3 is TGTGCCAGCAAAGCAGGGACAGGGAGGTACGAGCAGTACTTC. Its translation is CASKAGTGRYEQYF.

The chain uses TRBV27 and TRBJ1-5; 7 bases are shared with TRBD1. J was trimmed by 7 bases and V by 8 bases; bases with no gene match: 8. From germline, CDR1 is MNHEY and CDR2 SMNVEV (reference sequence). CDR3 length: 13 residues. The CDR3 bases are TGTGCCAGCGGGGCGACAGGGTGGCAGCCCCAGCATTTT. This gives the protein CASGATGWQPQHF.